A selection of T cell receptor beta chains follows, all from one sample in a study of glioma-infiltrating T cells after dendritic cell vaccination. Profiled with immunoSEQ multiplex PCR; TCRdb holds only in-frame clones, not every one. The table lists 49,000 or so clones, roughly 87% of them singletons. The input for sequencing was blood, taken before dendritic cell vaccination. The receptors shown here come from a human donor with glioblastoma. Each CDR3 is given with its conserved first and last residue. Each record gives: D gene, clone size, J gene, V gene, CDR3 protein, CDR3 DNA. A D gene is named only where the DNA matches it firmly. Part of the rows lack a size; the others show once, few, many or a class for expanded clones.

TRBD1 | NA | TRBJ1-5 | TRBV18 | CASSPTTGFGNQPQHF | TGTGCCAGCTCACCCACGACAGGGTTCGGGAATCAGCCCCAGCATTTT
NA | NA | TRBJ1-1 | TRBV7-2 | CASSLAVGPPEAFF | TGTGCCAGCAGCTTAGCGGTGGGCCCCCCGGAAGCTTTCTTT
TRBD2 | NA | TRBJ2-3 | TRBV10-3 | CAISGGLAIADTQYF | TGTGCCATCAGTGGGGGACTAGCGATCGCAGATACGCAGTATTTT
NA | NA | TRBJ2-7 | TRBV28 | CASSSKASSPYEQYF | TGTGCCAGCAGTTCTAAGGCTAGCAGTCCCTACGAGCAGTACTTC
NA | NA | TRBJ2-7 | TRBV5-1 | CASSLGGLAEQYF | TGCGCCAGCAGCTTGGGCGGTTTGGCCGAGCAGTACTTC
TRBD2 | once | TRBJ2-3 | TRBV5-1 | CASSTIPGSPSGDHTDTQYF | TGCGCCAGCAGCACGATTCCAGGCTCCCCTAGCGGAGACCACACAGATACGCAGTATTTT
NA | NA | TRBJ1-2 | TRBV7-9 | CASSFDQNYGYTF | TGTGCCAGCAGCTTCGATCAGAACTATGGCTACACCTTC
TRBD1 | NA | TRBJ2-2 | TRBV7-3 | CASSSSDRGAGELFF | TGTGCCAGCAGCTCTTCAGACAGGGGCGCCGGGGAGCTGTTTTTT
NA | few | TRBJ1-2 | TRBV30 | CAWSGNRPLGYGYTF | TGTGCCTGGAGTGGGAACAGGCCTCTTGGCTATGGCTACACCTTC
TRBD2 | NA | TRBJ2-1 | TRBV10-3 | CAIRGGGNLVYNEQFF | TGTGCCATCAGGGGGGGAGGGAATTTAGTCTACAATGAGCAGTTCTTC
NA | NA | TRBJ1-2 | TRBV27 | CASSSLGGGGYTF | TGTGCCAGCAGTTCTCTAGGGGGTGGCGGCTACACCTTC
TRBD2 | NA | TRBJ2-3 | TRBV27 | CASSLLGGRGDTQYF | TGTGCCAGCAGTTTACTTGGAGGGAGGGGAGATACGCAGTATTTT
TRBD1 | NA | TRBJ1-1 | TRBV5-6 | CASTRGAEAFF | TGTGCCAGCACCAGGGGGGCTGAAGCTTTCTTT
NA | NA | TRBJ1-3 | TRBV6-1 | CASSEGHTSGNTIYF | TGTGCCAGCAGTGAAGGGCACACCTCTGGAAACACCATATATTTT
NA | NA | TRBJ1-5 | TRBV6-6 | CASRARGDSNQPQHF | TGTGCCAGCAGGGCACGCGGGGATAGCAATCAGCCCCAGCATTTT
TRBD2 | NA | TRBJ2-3 | TRBV6-1 | CASSGTSGGADTQYF | TGTGCCAGCAGTGGGACTAGCGGGGGGGCCGATACGCAGTATTTT
NA | NA | TRBJ2-7 | TRBV5-5 | CASSFVYPPSSYEQYF | TGTGCCAGCAGCTTCGTCTATCCCCCAAGCTCCTACGAGCAGTACTTC
NA | NA | TRBJ2-5 | TRBV7-9 | CASSSLQGGRETQYF | TGTGCCAGCAGCTCACTTCAGGGGGGCCGGGAGACCCAGTACTTC
TRBD1 | NA | TRBJ1-6 | TRBV11-3 | CASSQTGGAQNSPLHF | TGTGCCAGCAGCCAGACAGGGGGCGCCCAGAATTCACCCCTCCACTTT
NA | NA | TRBJ2-7 | TRBV7-3 | CASSLTGSSYEQYF | TGTGCCAGCAGCTTAACAGGGAGCTCCTACGAGCAGTACTTC
NA | NA | TRBJ2-1 | TRBV6-1 | CASSETGELVGAHYNEQFF | TGTGCCAGCAGTGAAACCGGTGAGTTAGTGGGAGCCCACTACAATGAGCAGTTCTTC
NA | NA | TRBJ1-2 | TRBV6-6 | CASSYIQGRGVNGYTF | TGTGCCAGCAGTTACATCCAGGGGAGGGGCGTTAATGGCTACACCTTC
NA | NA | TRBJ2-3 | TRBV4-2 | CASSGGAWGSGITDTQYF | TGTGCCAGCAGCGGGGGGGCATGGGGCAGCGGCATCACAGATACGCAGTATTTT
NA | NA | TRBJ1-5 | TRBV2 | CASSERSITPQHF | TGTGCCAGCAGTGAAAGATCTATCACGCCCCAGCATTTT
NA | NA | TRBJ2-4 | TRBV5-8 | CASSPSLQNIQYF | TGTGCCAGCAGCCCCTCACTCCAAAACATTCAGTACTTC
NA | NA | TRBJ2-1 | TRBV11-2 | CASSLDRGTRTNEQFF | TGTGCCAGCAGCTTGGATAGAGGGACACGGACAAATGAGCAGTTCTTC
TRBD1 | NA | TRBJ1-4 | TRBV25-1 | CASSDPRQGPTTNEKLFF | TGTGCCAGCAGTGACCCCCGACAGGGGCCGACAACTAATGAAAAACTGTTTTTT
NA | NA | TRBJ2-5 | TRBV5-1 | CASSLGQNQETQYF | TGCGCCAGCAGCTTGGGACAGAACCAAGAGACCCAGTACTTC
TRBD2 | NA | TRBJ2-2 | TRBV29-1 | CSVLAGTNTGELFF | TGCAGCGTGCTAGCGGGAACGAACACCGGGGAGCTGTTTTTT
TRBD1 | NA | TRBJ2-7 | TRBV5-1 | CASTTEAGGPYEQYF | TGCGCCAGCACTACTGAGGCAGGGGGACCCTACGAGCAGTACTTC
TRBD1 | NA | TRBJ2-7 | TRBV19 | CASSRQGDEQYF | TGTGCCAGTAGTAGACAGGGTGACGAGCAGTACTTC
TRBD2 | NA | TRBJ2-7 | TRBV4-1 | CASSPMGLGGEQYF | TGCGCCAGCAGCCCGATGGGACTAGGAGGCGAGCAGTACTTC
TRBD2 | NA | TRBJ2-5 | TRBV30 | CAHERGAGETQYF | TGTGCACATGAGCGGGGGGCGGGTGAGACCCAGTACTTC
TRBD1 | NA | TRBJ2-7 | TRBV6-5 | CASRAGTEPYEQYF | TGTGCCAGCAGGGCCGGGACAGAGCCCTACGAGCAGTACTTC
NA | NA | TRBJ2-5 | TRBV1 | CTIHSGGLQETQYF | TGCACCATCCATAGCGGGGGTTTACAAGAGACCCAGTACTTC
TRBD1 | NA | TRBJ1-5 | TRBV19 | CASSPRQGNTGNQPQHF | TGTGCCAGTAGTCCTCGACAGGGGAATACGGGCAATCAGCCCCAGCATTTT
NA | NA | TRBJ1-1 | TRBV7-2 | CASSPPTGLVTEAFF | TGTGCCAGCAGCCCCCCAACAGGGCTTGTCACTGAAGCTTTCTTT
TRBD1 | NA | TRBJ1-2 | TRBV7-9 | CASSEWTGDNGYTF | TGTGCCAGCAGCGAATGGACAGGGGATAATGGCTACACCTTC
NA | NA | TRBJ1-1 | TRBV4-3 | CASSQDHMGAATEAFF | TGCGCCAGCAGCCAAGATCATATGGGGGCAGCCACTGAAGCTTTCTTT
NA | NA | TRBJ1-2 | TRBV25-1 | CASSESTIGLRGSGYTF | TGTGCCAGCAGTGAATCTACGATCGGGCTTCGAGGGAGTGGCTACACCTTC
NA | NA | TRBJ2-7 | TRBV30 | CAWSVLDYEQYF | TGTGCCTGGAGTGTACTAGACTACGAGCAGTACTTC
TRBD2 | NA | TRBJ2-7 | TRBV6-6 | CASRSGTTDIQQYF | TGTGCCAGCAGGTCCGGGACTACAGATATCCAGCAGTACTTC
NA | NA | TRBJ2-7 | TRBV18 | CASSPRDTNYEQYF | TGTGCCAGCTCACCCCGGGACACCAACTACGAGCAGTACTTC
TRBD2 | once | TRBJ2-3 | TRBV6-6 | CASRGGTSGRTDTQYF | TGTGCCAGCAGGGGAGGGACTAGCGGGAGGACAGATACGCAGTATTTT
NA | NA | TRBJ1-2 | TRBV18 | CASSPLGQSPNYGYTF | TGTGCCAGCTCACCACTCGGACAGTCCCCTAACTATGGCTACACCTTC
NA | NA | TRBJ1-2 | TRBV7-2 | CASSLGGRWTF | TGTGCCAGCAGCTTGGGGGGAAGGTGGACCTTC
TRBD2 | NA | TRBJ2-3 | TRBV5-1 | CASSPSLAGLTDTQYF | TGCGCCAGCAGCCCCTCCCTAGCGGGGCTCACAGATACGCAGTATTTT
NA | NA | TRBJ2-2 | TRBV6-5 | CASSYSQATGELFF | TGTGCCAGCAGTTACTCCCAGGCCACCGGGGAGCTGTTTTTT
TRBD1 | NA | TRBJ1-4 | TRBV7-6 | CASSSRQGAGEKLFF | TGTGCCAGCAGCTCGAGACAGGGGGCGGGGGAAAAACTGTTTTTT